This TCR beta chain stems from a study of cytomegalovirus exposure and HLA in healthy donors. Study findings and constraints: Common viral pathogens (according to a later analysis) appeared linked to several of the most significant clusters. Accounts indicate the classifier identified cytomegalovirus status with strong specificity and sensitivity.

V was pared by 3 bases and J by 2 bases, with 15 bases between. Germline CDR1 reads SGDLS; CDR2 reads YYNGEE. The CDR3 sequence is 15 residues long. Note on this clone: The antigen is unknown.

Researchers ran the PCR with 60 Vbeta and 13 Jbeta primers. Using immunoSEQ multiplex PCR, the repertoire was profiled, and TCRdb retains in-frame clones only, with some absent. The profile covers some 98,000 clones, with about 81% appearing a single time and approximately 1.5% taken by the ten largest. Sequencing was done on a sample of PBMCs. The receptor was isolated from a man aged 35 to 55 in good health and CMV-seronegative. This sequence joins TRBV9 and TRBJ2-7, with D possibly being TRBD1 (7 bases). CDR3 nucleotides: TGTGCCAGCAGCGAGGGGGGACAGCTGACCTACGAGCAGTACTTC. Protein product: CASSEGGQLTYEQYF.